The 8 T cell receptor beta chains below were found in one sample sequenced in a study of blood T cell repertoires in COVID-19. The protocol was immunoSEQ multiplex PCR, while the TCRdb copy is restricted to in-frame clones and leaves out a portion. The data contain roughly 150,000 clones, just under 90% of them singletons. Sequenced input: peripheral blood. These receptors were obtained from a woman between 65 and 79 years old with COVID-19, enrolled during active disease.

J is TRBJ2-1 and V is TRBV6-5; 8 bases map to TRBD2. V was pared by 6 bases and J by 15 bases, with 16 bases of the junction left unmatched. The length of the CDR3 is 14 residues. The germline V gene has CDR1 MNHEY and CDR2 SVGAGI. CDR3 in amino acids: CASSPTFPGLVLFF. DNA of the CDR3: TGTGCCAGCAGCCCCACGTTTCCGGGACTAGTACTGTTCTTC.

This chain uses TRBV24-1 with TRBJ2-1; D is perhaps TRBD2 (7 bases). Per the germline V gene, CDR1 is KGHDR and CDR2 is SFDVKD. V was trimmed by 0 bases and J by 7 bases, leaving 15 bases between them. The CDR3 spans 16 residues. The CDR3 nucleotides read TGTGCCACCAGTGATTTGCAAGGGGGGGCTCTGAATGAGCAGTTCTTC. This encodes CATSDLQGGALNEQFF.

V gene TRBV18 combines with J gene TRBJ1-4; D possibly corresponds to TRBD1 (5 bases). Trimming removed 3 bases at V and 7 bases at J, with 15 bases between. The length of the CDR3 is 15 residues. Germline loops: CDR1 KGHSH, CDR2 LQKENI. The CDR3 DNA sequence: TGTGCCAGCTCACCCGCTGCAGGGTTGCGTGAAAAACTGTTTTTT. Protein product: CASSPAAGLREKLFF.

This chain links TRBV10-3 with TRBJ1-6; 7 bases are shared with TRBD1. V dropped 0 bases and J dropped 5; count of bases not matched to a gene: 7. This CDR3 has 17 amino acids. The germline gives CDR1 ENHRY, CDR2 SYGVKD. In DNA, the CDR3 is TGTGCCATCAGTGAGTCGACAGGGTTTGTCAATAATTCACCCCTCCACTTT. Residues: CAISESTGFVNNSPLHF.

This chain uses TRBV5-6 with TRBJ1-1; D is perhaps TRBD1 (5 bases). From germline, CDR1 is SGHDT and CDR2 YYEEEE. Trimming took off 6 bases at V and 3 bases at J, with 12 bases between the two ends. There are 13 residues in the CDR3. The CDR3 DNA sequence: TGTGCCAGCACCTCCGGGGGTTACACTGAAGCTTTCTTT. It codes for CASTSGGYTEAFF.

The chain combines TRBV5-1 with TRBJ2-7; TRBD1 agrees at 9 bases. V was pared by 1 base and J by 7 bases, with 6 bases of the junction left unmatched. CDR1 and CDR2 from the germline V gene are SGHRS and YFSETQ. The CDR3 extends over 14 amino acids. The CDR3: CASSLRQGVGEQYF. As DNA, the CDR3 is TGCGCCAGCAGCTTGAGACAGGGGGTGGGTGAGCAGTACTTC.

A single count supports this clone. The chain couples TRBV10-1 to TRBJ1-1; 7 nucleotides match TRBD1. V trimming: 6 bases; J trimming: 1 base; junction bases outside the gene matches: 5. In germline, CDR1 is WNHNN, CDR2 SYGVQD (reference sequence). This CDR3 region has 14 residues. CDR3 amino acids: CASSLDRRNTEAFF. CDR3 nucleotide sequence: TGCGCCAGCAGCCTGGACAGGAGGAACACTGAAGCTTTCTTT.

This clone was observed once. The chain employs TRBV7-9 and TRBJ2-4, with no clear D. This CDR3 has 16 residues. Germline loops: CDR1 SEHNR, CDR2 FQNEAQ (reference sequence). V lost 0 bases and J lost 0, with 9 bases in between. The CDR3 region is CASSLATELAKNIQYF. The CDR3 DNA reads TGTGCCAGCAGCTTAGCCACAGAATTAGCCAAAAACATTCAGTACTTC.